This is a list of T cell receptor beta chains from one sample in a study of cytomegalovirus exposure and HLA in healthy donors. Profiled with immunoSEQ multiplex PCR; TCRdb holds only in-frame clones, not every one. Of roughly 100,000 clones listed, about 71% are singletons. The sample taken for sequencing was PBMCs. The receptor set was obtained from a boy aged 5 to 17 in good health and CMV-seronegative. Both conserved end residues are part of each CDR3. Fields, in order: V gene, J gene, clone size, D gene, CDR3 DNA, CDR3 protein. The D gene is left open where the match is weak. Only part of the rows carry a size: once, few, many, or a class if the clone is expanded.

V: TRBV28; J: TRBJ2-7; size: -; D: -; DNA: TGTGCCAGCAGTCACTCCCACTCCGGGACACTCTACGAGCAGTACTTC; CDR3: CASSHSHSGTLYEQYF
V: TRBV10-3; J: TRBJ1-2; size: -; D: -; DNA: TGTGCCATCAGCAGGGACACGAGCTATGGCTACACCTTC; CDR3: CAISRDTSYGYTF
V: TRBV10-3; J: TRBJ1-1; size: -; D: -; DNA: TGTGCCATCAGTGGAGGAGTCGACACTGAAGCTTTCTTT; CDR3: CAISGGVDTEAFF
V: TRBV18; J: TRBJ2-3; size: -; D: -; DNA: TGTGCCAGCTCACCACTATCCAGGGGATCAGATACGCAGTATTTT; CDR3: CASSPLSRGSDTQYF
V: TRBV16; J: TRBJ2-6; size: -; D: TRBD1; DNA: TGTGCCAGCAGCCAATTCGAGGACAGGGCTGGGGCCAACGTCCTGACTTTC; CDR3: CASSQFEDRAGANVLTF
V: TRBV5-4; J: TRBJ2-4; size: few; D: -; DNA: TGTGCCAGCAGCTTGAATGTTGGGGGCAAGGCCAAAAACATTCAGTACTTC; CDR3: CASSLNVGGKAKNIQYF
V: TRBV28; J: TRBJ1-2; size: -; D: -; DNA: TGTGCCAGCAGTAAATTTAATGGCTACACCTTC; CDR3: CASSKFNGYTF
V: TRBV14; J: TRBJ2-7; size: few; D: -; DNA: TGTGCCAGCAGCCAATCTGGCCGACAGGAGTACGAGCAGTACTTC; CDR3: CASSQSGRQEYEQYF
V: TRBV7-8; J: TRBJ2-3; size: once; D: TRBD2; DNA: TGTGCCAGCAGCTTAACGGGGGGAAGCACAGATACGCAGTATTTT; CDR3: CASSLTGGSTDTQYF
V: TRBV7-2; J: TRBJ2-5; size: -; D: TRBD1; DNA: TGTGCCAGCAGCGTCCGGGACAGGGGTTTCAAGGAGACCCAGTACTTC; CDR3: CASSVRDRGFKETQYF
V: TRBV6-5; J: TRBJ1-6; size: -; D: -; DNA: TGTGCCAGCAGTTACGCGGGGGGTTCTGATTCACCCCTCCACTTT; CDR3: CASSYAGGSDSPLHF
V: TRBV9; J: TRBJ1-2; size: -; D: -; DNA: TGTGCCAGCAGCGTACAGGGTGTCGGCTACACCTTC; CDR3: CASSVQGVGYTF
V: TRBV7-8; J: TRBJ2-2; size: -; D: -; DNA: TGTGCCAGCAGCTTAGAAGGCGGGTCCGGGGAGCTGTTTTTT; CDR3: CASSLEGGSGELFF
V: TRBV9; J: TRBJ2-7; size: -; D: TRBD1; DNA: TGTGCCAGCAGCGGGGACAGCTACGAGCAGTACTTC; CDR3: CASSGDSYEQYF
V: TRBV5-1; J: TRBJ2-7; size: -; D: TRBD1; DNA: TGCGCCAGCAGCTTGGCCGGGACAGGGTTATACGAGCAGTACTTC; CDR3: CASSLAGTGLYEQYF
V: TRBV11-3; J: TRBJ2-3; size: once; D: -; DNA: TGTGCCAGCAGCTTGGGCGCCTCTAGCACAGATACGCAGTATTTT; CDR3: CASSLGASSTDTQYF
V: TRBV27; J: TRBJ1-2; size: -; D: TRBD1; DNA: TGTGCCAGCAGTCCGGGGACAGGGTTTAACTATGGCTACACCTTC; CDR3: CASSPGTGFNYGYTF
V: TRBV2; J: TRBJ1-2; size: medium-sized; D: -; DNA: TGTGCCAGCAGTCGAGTAGACTATGGCTACACCTTC; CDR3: CASSRVDYGYTF
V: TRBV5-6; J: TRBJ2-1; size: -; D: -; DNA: TGTGCCAGCAGCAGGACGGGAGAAGGAGACAATGAGCAGTTCTTC; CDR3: CASSRTGEGDNEQFF
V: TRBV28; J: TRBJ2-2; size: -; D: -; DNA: TGTGCCAGCAGTCCTAAATTTACCGGGGAGCTGTTTTTT; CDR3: CASSPKFTGELFF
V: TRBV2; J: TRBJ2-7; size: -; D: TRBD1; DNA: TGTGCCAGCAGTGAAGGCGGGACAGGGATCTACGAGCAGTACTTC; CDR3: CASSEGGTGIYEQYF
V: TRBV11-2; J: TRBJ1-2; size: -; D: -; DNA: TGTGCCAGCAGCCCCCCTGGGGGCAGGGGAGTCGGCTATGGCTACACCTTC; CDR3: CASSPPGGRGVGYGYTF
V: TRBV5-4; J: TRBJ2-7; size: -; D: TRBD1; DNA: TGTGCCAGCAGCCTACCCGGGACAGGGGCCTACGAGCAGTACTTC; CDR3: CASSLPGTGAYEQYF
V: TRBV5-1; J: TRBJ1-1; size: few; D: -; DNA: TGCGCCAGCAGCTTGGAGCCCCATATGAACACTGAAGCTTTCTTT; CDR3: CASSLEPHMNTEAFF
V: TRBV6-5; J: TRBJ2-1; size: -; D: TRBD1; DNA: TGTGCCAGCAGTTACTTCGCCGGGACAGGGGACGAGCAGTTCTTC; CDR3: CASSYFAGTGDEQFF
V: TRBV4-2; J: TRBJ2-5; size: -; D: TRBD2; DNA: TGTGCCAGCAGCCAACCGGGACTAGGCGAGACCCAGTACTTC; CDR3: CASSQPGLGETQYF
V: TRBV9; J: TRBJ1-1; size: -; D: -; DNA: TGTGCCAGCAGCGTAACGAGGGTGAACACTGAAGCTTTCTTT; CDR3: CASSVTRVNTEAFF
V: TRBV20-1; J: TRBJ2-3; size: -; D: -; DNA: TGCAGTGGTAGGGGGGGAGATACGCAGTATTTT; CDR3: CSGRGGDTQYF